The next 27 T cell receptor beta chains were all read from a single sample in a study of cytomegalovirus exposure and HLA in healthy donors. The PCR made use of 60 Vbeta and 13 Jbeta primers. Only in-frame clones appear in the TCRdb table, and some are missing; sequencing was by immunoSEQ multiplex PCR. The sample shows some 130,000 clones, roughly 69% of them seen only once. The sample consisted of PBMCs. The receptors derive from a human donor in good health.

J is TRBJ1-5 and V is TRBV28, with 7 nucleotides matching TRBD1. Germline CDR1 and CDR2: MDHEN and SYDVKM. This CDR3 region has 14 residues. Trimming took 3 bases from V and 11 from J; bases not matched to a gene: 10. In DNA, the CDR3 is TGTGCCAGCAGTTTTTCAGGGGGACGTAACGCCCAGCATTTT. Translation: CASSFSGGRNAQHF.

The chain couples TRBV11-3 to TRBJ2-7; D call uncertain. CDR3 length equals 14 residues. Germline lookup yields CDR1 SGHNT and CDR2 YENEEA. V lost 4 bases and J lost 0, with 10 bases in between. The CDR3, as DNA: TGTGCCAGCAGCTCCGAGCCGAGCTCCTACGAGCAGTACTTC. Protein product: CASSSEPSSYEQYF.

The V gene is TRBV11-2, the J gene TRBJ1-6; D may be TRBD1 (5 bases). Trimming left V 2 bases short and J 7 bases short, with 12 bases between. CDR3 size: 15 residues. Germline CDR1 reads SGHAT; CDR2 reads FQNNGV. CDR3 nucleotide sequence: TGTGCCAGCAGCTTATCCGCAGGGTGGAATTCACCCCTCCACTTT. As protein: CASSLSAGWNSPLHF.

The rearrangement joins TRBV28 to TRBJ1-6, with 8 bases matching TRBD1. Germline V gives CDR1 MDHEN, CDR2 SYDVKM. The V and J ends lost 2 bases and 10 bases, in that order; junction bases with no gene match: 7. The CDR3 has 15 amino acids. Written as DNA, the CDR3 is TGTGCCAGCAGTTTAAGGGCAGGGGGCAGCTCACCCCTCCACTTT. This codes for CASSLRAGGSSPLHF.

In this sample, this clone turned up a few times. The CDR3 here is CASSLGTGGLEPQHF. In DNA, the CDR3 is TGTGCCAGCAGCTTAGGGACAGGGGGCTTGGAGCCCCAGCATTTT. This sequence joins TRBV7-9 and TRBJ1-5; 11 bases match TRBD1. Trimming removed 1 base from V and 8 bases from J; junction bases left unmatched: 4. This CDR3 is 15 amino acids long. Per germline, CDR1 SEHNR and CDR2 FQNEAQ (reference sequence).

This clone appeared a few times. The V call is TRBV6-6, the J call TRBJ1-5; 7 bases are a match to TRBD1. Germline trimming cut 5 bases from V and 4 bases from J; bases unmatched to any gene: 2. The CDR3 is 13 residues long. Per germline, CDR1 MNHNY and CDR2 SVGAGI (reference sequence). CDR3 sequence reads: CASSDRENQPQHF. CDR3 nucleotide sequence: TGTGCCAGCAGTGACAGGGAGAATCAGCCCCAGCATTTT.

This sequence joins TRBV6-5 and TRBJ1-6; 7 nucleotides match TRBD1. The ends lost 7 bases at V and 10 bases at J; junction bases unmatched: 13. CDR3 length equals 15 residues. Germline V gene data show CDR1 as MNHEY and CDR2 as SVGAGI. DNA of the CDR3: TGTGCCAGCACCCACGCAGGGGGGAAAGGATCACCCCTCCACTTT. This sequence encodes CASTHAGGKGSPLHF.

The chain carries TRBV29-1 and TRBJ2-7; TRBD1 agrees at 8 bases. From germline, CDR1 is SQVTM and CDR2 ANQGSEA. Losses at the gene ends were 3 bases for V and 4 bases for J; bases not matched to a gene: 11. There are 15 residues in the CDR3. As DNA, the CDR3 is TGCAGCGTTGACAATCCCAACAGGGGGGTGTACGAGCAGTACTTC. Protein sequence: CSVDNPNRGVYEQYF.

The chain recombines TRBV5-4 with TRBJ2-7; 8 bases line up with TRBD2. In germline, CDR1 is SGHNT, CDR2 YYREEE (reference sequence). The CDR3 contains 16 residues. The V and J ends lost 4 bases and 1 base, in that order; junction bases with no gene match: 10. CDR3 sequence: CASSELAGTRSYEQYF. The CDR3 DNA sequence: TGTGCCAGCAGCGAGCTCGCCGGGACTAGGTCCTACGAGCAGTACTTC. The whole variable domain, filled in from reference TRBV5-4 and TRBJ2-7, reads ETGVTQSPTHLIKTRGQQVTLRCSSQSGHNTVSWYQQALGQGPQFIFQYYREEENGRGNFPPRFSGLQFPNYSSELNVNALELDDSALYLCASSELAGTRSYEQYFGPGTRLTVT.

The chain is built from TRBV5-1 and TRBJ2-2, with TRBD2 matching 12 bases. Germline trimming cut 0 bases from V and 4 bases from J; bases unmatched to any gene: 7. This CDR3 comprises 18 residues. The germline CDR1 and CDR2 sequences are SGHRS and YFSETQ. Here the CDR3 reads CASSLGDLAGGPTGELFF. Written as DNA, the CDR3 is TGCGCCAGCAGCTTGGGGGATCTAGCGGGAGGGCCCACCGGGGAGCTGTTTTTT.

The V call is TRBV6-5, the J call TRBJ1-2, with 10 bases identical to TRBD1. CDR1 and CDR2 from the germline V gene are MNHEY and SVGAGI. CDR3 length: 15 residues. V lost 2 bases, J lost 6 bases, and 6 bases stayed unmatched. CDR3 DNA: TGTGCCAGCAGTTACGAGGGCGGGACAGGGGATGGCTACACCTTC. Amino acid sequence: CASSYEGGTGDGYTF.

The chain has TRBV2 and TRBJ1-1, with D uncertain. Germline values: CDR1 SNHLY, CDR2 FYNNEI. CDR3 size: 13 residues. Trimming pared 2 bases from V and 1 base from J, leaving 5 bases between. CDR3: CASSELPNTEAFF. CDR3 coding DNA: TGTGCCAGCAGTGAACTACCGAACACTGAAGCTTTCTTT.

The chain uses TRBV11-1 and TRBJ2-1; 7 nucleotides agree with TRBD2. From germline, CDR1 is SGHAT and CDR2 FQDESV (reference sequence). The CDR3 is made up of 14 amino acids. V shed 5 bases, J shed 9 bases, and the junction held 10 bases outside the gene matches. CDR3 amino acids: CASSPTDLAVEQFF. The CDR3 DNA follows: TGTGCCAGCAGCCCTACCGACCTAGCGGTTGAGCAGTTCTTC.

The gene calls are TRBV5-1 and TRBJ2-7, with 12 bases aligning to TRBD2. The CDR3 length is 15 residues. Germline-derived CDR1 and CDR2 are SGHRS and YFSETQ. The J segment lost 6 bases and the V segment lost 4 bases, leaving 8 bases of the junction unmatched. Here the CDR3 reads CASSTGLAGQLEQYF. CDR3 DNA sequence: TGCGCCAGCAGCACTGGACTAGCGGGACAGCTCGAGCAGTACTTC.

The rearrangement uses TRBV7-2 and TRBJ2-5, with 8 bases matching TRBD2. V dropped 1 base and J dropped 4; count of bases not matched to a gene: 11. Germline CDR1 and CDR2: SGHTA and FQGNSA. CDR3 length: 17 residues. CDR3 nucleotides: TGTGCCAGCAGCTTAGAGGGCTGGGCGGGAGGAGGAGAGACCCAGTACTTC. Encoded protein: CASSLEGWAGGGETQYF. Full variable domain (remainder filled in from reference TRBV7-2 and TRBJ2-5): GAGVSQSPSNKVTEKGKDVELRCDPISGHTALYWYRQSLGQGLEFLIYFQGNSAPDKSGLPSDRFSAERTGGSVSTLTIQRTQQEDSAVYLCASSLEGWAGGGETQYFGPGTRLLVL.

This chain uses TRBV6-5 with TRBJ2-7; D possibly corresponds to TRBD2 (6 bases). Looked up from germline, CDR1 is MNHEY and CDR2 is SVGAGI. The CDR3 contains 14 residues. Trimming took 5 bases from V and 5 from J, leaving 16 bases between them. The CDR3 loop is CASSRLGRKDEQYF. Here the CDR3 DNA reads TGTGCCAGCAGTAGACTAGGGCGGAAAGACGAGCAGTACTTC.

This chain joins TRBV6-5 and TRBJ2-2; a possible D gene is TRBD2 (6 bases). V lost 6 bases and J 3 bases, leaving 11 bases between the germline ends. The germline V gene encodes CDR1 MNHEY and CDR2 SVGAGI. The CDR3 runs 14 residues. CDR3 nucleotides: TGTGCCAGCAGCCGGGACTTATACACCGGGGAGCTGTTTTTT. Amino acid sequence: CASSRDLYTGELFF.

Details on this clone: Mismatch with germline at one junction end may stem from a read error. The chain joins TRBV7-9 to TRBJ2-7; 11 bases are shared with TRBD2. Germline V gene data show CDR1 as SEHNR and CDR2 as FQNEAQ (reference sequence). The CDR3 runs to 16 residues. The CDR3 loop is CSSSLGGSGGADEQYF. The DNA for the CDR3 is TGTTCCAGCAGCTTAGGGGGTAGCGGGGGGGCCGACGAGCAGTACTTC. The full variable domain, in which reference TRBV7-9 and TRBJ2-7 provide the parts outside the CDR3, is DTGVSQNPRHKITKRGQNVTFRCDPISEHNRLYWYRQTLGQGPEFLTYFQNEAQLEKSRLLSDRFSAERPKGSFSTLEIQRTEQGDSAMYLCSSSLGGSGGADEQYFGPGTRLTVT.

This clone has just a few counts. CDR3 in amino acids: CSVTPRDSRRGSYNEQFF. CDR3 DNA sequence: TGCAGCGTGACCCCCCGGGACAGCAGGAGAGGTAGCTACAATGAGCAGTTCTTC. The chain uses TRBV29-1 and TRBJ2-1, with TRBD1 matching over 7 bases. CDR3 length equals 18 residues. The junction had 20 bases not matched to a gene; V was cut back by 6 bases and J by 3 bases. CDR1 is SQVTM and CDR2 is ANQGSEA in the germline V gene.

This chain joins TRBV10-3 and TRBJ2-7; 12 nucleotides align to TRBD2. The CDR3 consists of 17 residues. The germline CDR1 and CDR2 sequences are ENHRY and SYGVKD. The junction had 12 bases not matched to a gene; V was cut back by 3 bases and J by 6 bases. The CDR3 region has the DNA TGTGCCATCAGTGATATAGCTAGCGGGGGGGCCGTAGCCGAGCAGTACTTC. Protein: CAISDIASGGAVAEQYF.

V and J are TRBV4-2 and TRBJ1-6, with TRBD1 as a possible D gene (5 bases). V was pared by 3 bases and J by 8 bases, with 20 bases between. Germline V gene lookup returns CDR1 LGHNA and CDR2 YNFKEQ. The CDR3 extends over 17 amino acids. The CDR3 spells CASSQAVTGRGDSPLHF. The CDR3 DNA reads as TGTGCCAGCAGCCAGGCAGTCACAGGCCGGGGGGATTCACCCCTCCACTTT.

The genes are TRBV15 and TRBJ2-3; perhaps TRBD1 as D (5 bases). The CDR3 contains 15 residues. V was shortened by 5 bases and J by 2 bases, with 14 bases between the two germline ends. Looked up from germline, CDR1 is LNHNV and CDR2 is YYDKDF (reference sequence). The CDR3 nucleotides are TGTGCCACCAGCGACAGAGCCACACACACAGATACGCAGTATTTT. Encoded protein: CATSDRATHTDTQYF.

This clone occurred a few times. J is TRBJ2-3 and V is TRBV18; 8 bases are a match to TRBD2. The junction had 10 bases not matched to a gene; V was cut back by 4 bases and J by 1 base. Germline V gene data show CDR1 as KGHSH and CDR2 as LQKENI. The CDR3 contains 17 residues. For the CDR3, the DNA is TGTGCCAGCTCACTCGCCGAGCGGGGGCCCGGCACAGATACGCAGTATTTT. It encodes CASSLAERGPGTDTQYF.

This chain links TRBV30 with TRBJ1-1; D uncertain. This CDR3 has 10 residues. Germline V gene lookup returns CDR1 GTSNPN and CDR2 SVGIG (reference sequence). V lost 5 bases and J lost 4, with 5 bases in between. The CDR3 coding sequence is TGTGCCTGGCTGGCCACTGAAGCTTTCTTT. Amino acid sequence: CAWLATEAFF.

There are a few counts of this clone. The CDR3 is CASSYGQAGYNEQFF. CDR3 in DNA: TGTGCCAGCAGCTACGGACAGGCGGGATACAATGAGCAGTTCTTC. This chain links TRBV6-5 with TRBJ2-1; D is possibly TRBD1 (7 bases). The ends were cut back, 6 bases at V and 4 bases at J, with 16 bases in the middle. CDR1 and CDR2 from the germline V gene are MNHEY and SVGAGI. The CDR3 extends over 15 amino acids.

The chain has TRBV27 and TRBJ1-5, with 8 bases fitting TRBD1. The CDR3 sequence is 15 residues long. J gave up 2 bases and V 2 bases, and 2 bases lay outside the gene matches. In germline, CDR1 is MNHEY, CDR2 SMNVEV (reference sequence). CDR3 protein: CASSLAGGGNQPQHF. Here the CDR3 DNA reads TGTGCCAGCAGTTTAGCAGGGGGCGGCAATCAGCCCCAGCATTTT.

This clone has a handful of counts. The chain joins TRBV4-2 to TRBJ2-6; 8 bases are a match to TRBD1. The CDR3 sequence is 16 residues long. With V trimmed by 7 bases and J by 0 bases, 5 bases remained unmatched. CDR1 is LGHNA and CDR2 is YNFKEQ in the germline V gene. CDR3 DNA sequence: TGTGCCAGCACCCGGGACAGGAGCTCTGGGGCCAACGTCCTGACTTTC. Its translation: CASTRDRSSGANVLTF.